These 19 T cell receptor beta chains were all obtained from the same sample, sequenced in a study of identical twins. A single record per CDR3 protein comes from TCRdb applying MiXCR to the 5' RACE reads. The sample contains 1.5 million to 2 million distinct CDR3 sequences, 25% to 35% of which appear only once. Material for sequencing was cord blood. These receptors all stem from a newborn girl in good health.

The CDR3 loop reads CASSLVQRDNSDTQYF. The DNA of the CDR3 is TGTGCCAGCAGTCTTGTGCAGCGGGATAACTCAGATACGCAGTATTTT. The chain combines TRBV27 with TRBJ2-3, with 7 bases lining up with TRBD2. Germline lookup yields CDR1 MNHEY and CDR2 SMNVEV (reference sequence). Losses at the gene ends were 5 bases for V and 4 bases for J; bases not matched to a gene: 12. CDR3 length: 16 residues.

The J gene is TRBJ1-2, the V gene TRBV5-1, with 7 bases lining up with TRBD1. Germline loops: CDR1 SGHRS, CDR2 YFSETQ. Unmatched junction bases numbered 11, after V lost 7 bases and J lost 5 bases. The CDR3 has 14 amino acids. The CDR3 protein is CASGKTGNGYGYTF. The CDR3 coding sequence is TGCGCCAGCGGAAAGACAGGGAATGGATATGGCTACACCTTC. Together with reference TRBV5-1 and TRBJ1-2, the CDR3 gives the full variable domain: KAGVTQTPRYLIKTRGQQVTLSCSPISGHRSVSWYQQTPGQGLQFLFEYFSETQRNKGNFPGRFSGRQFSNSRSEMNVSTLELGDSALYLCASGKTGNGYGYTFGSGTRLTVV.

This sequence joins TRBV20-1 and TRBJ2-7; maybe TRBD1 (6 bases). The CDR3 has 14 amino acids. CDR1 and CDR2 from the germline V gene are DFQATT and SNEGSKA (reference sequence). V was pared by 1 base and J by 2 bases, with 12 bases between. This chain's CDR3 is CSARVNRAPYEQYF. CDR3 DNA: TGCAGTGCTAGAGTTAACAGGGCCCCCTACGAGCAGTACTTC.

The chain joins TRBV2 to TRBJ2-7; D may be TRBD2 (5 bases). Trimming took off 7 bases at V and 7 bases at J, with 17 bases between the two ends. This CDR3 is built from 13 residues. Looked up from germline, CDR1 is SNHLY and CDR2 is FYNNEI. This CDR3 is CASNNYEGNEQYF. DNA for the CDR3: TGTGCCAGCAACAATTACGAGGGCAATGAGCAGTACTTC.

The V and J genes are TRBV6-1 and TRBJ2-5, with 15 bases identical to TRBD2. The J call may be wrong; the DNA end is better matched by TRBJ2-7. This CDR3 comprises 18 residues. Germline assignment: CDR1 MNHNS and CDR2 SASEGT. CDR3 residues: CASSVGLAGGPNNYEQYF. The CDR3 DNA follows: TGTGCCAGCAGTGTCGGACTAGCGGGGGGGCCGAATAACTACGAGCAGTACTTC.

The V gene is TRBV14, the J gene TRBJ2-6; 10 bases align to TRBD2. J was trimmed by 0 bases and V by 1 base; bases with no gene match: 3. CDR3 length: 18 residues. Germline loops: CDR1 SGHDN, CDR2 FVKESK. The CDR3 DNA follows: TGTGCCAGCAGCCAAGGACTAGCGGGCCTCTCTGGGGCCAACGTCCTGACTTTC. This codes for CASSQGLAGLSGANVLTF.

In this sample, this clonotype turned up a few times. This chain links TRBV5-1 with TRBJ1-3; unclear D gene. The CDR3 consists of 17 residues. V lost 2 bases and J 0 bases, leaving 15 bases between the germline ends. Germline V CDR1 and CDR2: SGHRS, YFSETQ. CDR3 region: CASSFVGQTFSGNTIYF. CDR3 nucleotide sequence: TGCGCCAGCAGCTTTGTGGGTCAGACCTTCTCTGGAAACACCATATATTTT. The variable domain in full, completed from reference TRBV5-1 and TRBJ1-3, reads KAGVTQTPRYLIKTRGQQVTLSCSPISGHRSVSWYQQTPGQGLQFLFEYFSETQRNKGNFPGRFSGRQFSNSRSEMNVSTLELGDSALYLCASSFVGQTFSGNTIYFGEGSWLTVV.

The CDR3 bases are TGCAGTGCTAGAGAACTAGCGGGGGGTAGCAAAAACATTCAGTACTTC. Protein: CSARELAGGSKNIQYF. The V call is TRBV20-1, the J call TRBJ2-4; TRBD2 aligns across 12 bases. Germline CDR1 reads DFQATT; CDR2 reads SNEGSKA (reference sequence). This CDR3 has 16 amino acids. Trimming at V came to 0 bases and at J to 3 bases, leaving 3 bases not matched to a gene.

Only a few counts were recorded for this clonotype. The chain employs TRBV7-9 and TRBJ1-2, with 7 nucleotides matching TRBD1. Looked up from germline, CDR1 is SEHNR and CDR2 is FQNEAQ (reference sequence). Unmatched junction bases numbered 3, after V lost 4 bases and J lost 4 bases. This CDR3 contains 13 residues. CDR3 sequence (DNA): TGTGCCAGCAGCTGGGGACAGCTCTATGGCTACACCTTC. It encodes CASSWGQLYGYTF. Filled out from reference TRBV7-9 and TRBJ1-2, the complete variable domain reads DTGVSQNPRHKITKRGQNVTFRCDPISEHNRLYWYRQTLGQGPEFLTYFQNEAQLEKSRLLSDRFSAERPKGSFSTLEIQRTEQGDSAMYLCASSWGQLYGYTFGSGTRLTVV.

The rearrangement links TRBV20-1 to TRBJ2-1, with 7 bases that match TRBD2. The CDR3 runs 15 residues. V shed 0 bases, J shed 6 bases, and the junction held 8 bases outside the gene matches. CDR1 DFQATT and CDR2 SNEGSKA come from the germline V gene (reference sequence). CDR3 residues: CSARDRAGVSNEQFF. The CDR3 DNA is TGCAGTGCTAGAGATAGGGCGGGAGTTAGCAATGAGCAGTTCTTC.

The chain links TRBV28 to TRBJ2-1, with D hard to call. From germline, CDR1 is MDHEN and CDR2 SYDVKM. The V gene lost 2 bases and the J gene lost 0 bases, with 17 bases spanning the gap. The CDR3 is 18 residues long. The CDR3, as DNA: TGTGCCAGCAGTTTACCCCTATATTCGCGCAGCTCCTACAATGAGCAGTTCTTC. Its protein is CASSLPLYSRSSYNEQFF.

The rearrangement uses TRBV12-3 or TRBV12-4 and TRBJ2-1; perhaps TRBD2 as D (5 bases). The V end was cut by 4 bases, the J end by 9 bases, with 22 bases between. The CDR3 extends over 16 amino acids. The CDR3 sequence is CASSWPTRTHEGEQFF. Written as DNA, the CDR3 is TGTGCCAGCAGTTGGCCCACTAGGACCCACGAGGGTGAGCAGTTCTTC.

The V and J genes are TRBV4-1 and TRBJ2-5, with D uncertain. The DNA end is a closer match to TRBJ2-7, so the J assignment may be wrong. The CDR3 has 12 residues. Germline V CDR1 and CDR2: MGHRA, YSYEKL. In DNA form, the CDR3 reads TGCGCCAGCAGCCACGACTCGGGCGAGCAGTACTTC. It translates to CASSHDSGEQYF.

The chain uses TRBV4-1 and TRBJ2-1; TRBD1 might be the D (6 bases). The CDR3 totals 17 residues. Germline CDR1 and CDR2: MGHRA and YSYEKL. V was shortened by 3 bases and J by 5 bases, with 20 bases between the two germline ends. CDR3 region: CASSHVRARQADNEQFF. DNA of the CDR3: TGCGCCAGCAGCCATGTGAGAGCCCGACAGGCCGACAATGAGCAGTTCTTC.

A few counts support this clonotype. V and J are TRBV25-1 and TRBJ2-7, with D maybe TRBD1 (5 bases). V gave up 8 bases and J gave up 3 bases, with 23 bases separating them. Germline CDR1 MGHDK, CDR2 SYGVNS. This CDR3 has 16 residues. CDR3 sequence: CASPQLRTRGYYEQYF. CDR3 nucleotides: TGTGCCAGCCCCCAGTTAAGGACAAGGGGCTACTACGAGCAGTACTTC.

The J gene is TRBJ1-2, the V gene TRBV10-2, with TRBD1 matching 8 bases. Germline V gene lookup returns CDR1 WSHSY and CDR2 SAAADI. This CDR3 is 12 amino acids long. The junction had 4 bases not matched to a gene; V was cut back by 4 bases and J by 9 bases. CDR3 amino acids: CASSGWDRSYTF. CDR3 bases: TGCGCCAGCAGTGGTTGGGACAGGAGCTACACCTTC.

This clonotype was picked up a small number of times. V is TRBV11-2 and J is TRBJ1-2; 8 bases line up with TRBD1. Germline CDR1 is SGHAT and CDR2 is FQNNGV. The CDR3 runs to 17 residues. The junction had 12 bases not matched to a gene; V was cut back by 5 bases and J by 1 base. CDR3 DNA: TGTGCCAGCAGCCTCCGTCCGACAGGGGCTCTTAACTATGGCTACACCTTC. Translation: CASSLRPTGALNYGYTF.

The V and J genes are TRBV4-2 and TRBJ1-1, with a weak D call TRBD1 (5 bases). Germline V lookup: CDR1 LGHNA, CDR2 YNFKEQ. The CDR3 length is 13 residues. V was shortened by 4 bases and J by 7 bases, with 13 bases between the two germline ends. The CDR3 here is CASSPTVYDEAFF. The CDR3 region has the DNA TGTGCCAGCAGCCCGACAGTCTATGATGAAGCTTTCTTT.

The rearrangement links TRBV6-5 to TRBJ1-5, with D perhaps matching TRBD1 (5 bases). The germline V gene encodes CDR1 MNHEY and CDR2 SVGAGI. There are 15 residues in the CDR3. The germline V and J ends were trimmed by 1 base and 4 bases, with 11 bases remaining between them. The CDR3 reads CASSYWTRLNQPQHF. CDR3 DNA sequence: TGTGCCAGCAGTTACTGGACAAGGCTAAATCAGCCCCAGCATTTT.